Shown below are 30 T cell receptor beta chains from a single sample sequenced in a study of T cells in Graves' hyperthyroidism and ophthalmopathy. It was RNA transcripts that yielded the amplified TCR beta CDR3 regions. HTBI primers were the set used in a first-round RT-PCR of the TCR CDR3. TCRdb called the multiplex PCR reads again in MiXCR, with one record for every CDR3 protein. The data contain a few hundred thousand distinct CDR3 sequences, around 20% of them singletons. Sequencing was performed on blood. These receptors were obtained from a man between 18 and 29 years old with Graves' hyperthyroidism.

As concerns this clonotype: Since the CDR3 does not end with the conserved phenylalanine or tryptophan, this likely comes from a read error. The gene calls are TRBV19 and TRBJ1-1; D uncertain. The ends were cut back, 7 bases at V and 1 base at J, with 10 bases in the middle. This CDR3 region has 13 residues. The germline gives CDR1 LNHDA, CDR2 SQIVND (reference sequence). The chain's CDR3 is CASTKGSNTEAFS. In nucleotides, the CDR3 is TGTGCCAGTACTAAGGGCTCGAACACTGAAGCTTTCTCT.

There are many counts of this clonotype. The chain recombines TRBV5-1 with TRBJ1-1; unclear D gene. This CDR3 spans 15 amino acids. Trimming took 0 bases from V and 0 from J, leaving 9 bases between them. CDR1 SGHRS and CDR2 YFSETQ come from the germline V gene. CDR3 loop: CASSLERALNTEAFF. In DNA, the CDR3 is TGCGCCAGCAGCTTGGAGCGTGCCTTGAACACTGAAGCTTTCTTT.

This chain uses TRBV27 with TRBJ2-7, with 8 positions matching TRBD1. V lost 10 bases, J lost 6 bases, and 8 bases stayed unmatched. The CDR3 runs to 12 residues. Per germline, CDR1 MNHEY and CDR2 SMNVEV (reference sequence). The CDR3, as DNA: TGTGCCACCACGACAGGGGTAGGCGAGCAGTACTTC. As protein: CATTTGVGEQYF.

The table lists this clonotype with many counts. This chain links TRBV6-5 with TRBJ1-1; D not resolved. This CDR3 is 11 amino acids long. The germline gives CDR1 MNHEY, CDR2 SVGAGI. Trimming removed 1 base at V and 8 bases at J, with 5 bases between. The CDR3 region is CASSYYGEAFF. In DNA, the CDR3 is TGTGCCAGCAGTTACTACGGGGAAGCTTTCTTT.

This clonotype has ten or more counts. The chain carries TRBV10-3 and TRBJ1-1; TRBD1 agrees at 7 bases. This CDR3 has 14 residues. Trimming took 7 bases from V and 4 from J; bases not matched to a gene: 9. Germline-derived CDR1 and CDR2 are ENHRY and SYGVKD. CDR3 sequence (DNA): TGTGCCATCAATCCAGGGGGAAGGGGCACTGAAGCTTTCTTT. Translating gives CAINPGGRGTEAFF.

This clonotype was counted a few times. The J gene is TRBJ1-6, the V gene TRBV12-5, with TRBD1 matching over 7 bases. The CDR3 loop spans 16 amino acids. Germline assignment: CDR1 LGHNT and CDR2 FRNRAP. V dropped 0 bases and J dropped 11; count of bases not matched to a gene: 10. The DNA of the CDR3 is TGTGCTAGTGGTTTGGTAATGGAGGGGGCTCCGCCACCCCTCCACTTT. It specifies CASGLVMEGAPPPLHF. Full variable domain (remainder filled in from reference TRBV12-5 and TRBJ1-6): DARVTQTPRHKVTEMGQEVTMRCQPILGHNTVFWYRQTMMQGLELLAYFRNRAPLDDSGMPKDRFSAEMPDATLATLKIQPSEPRDSAVYFCASGLVMEGAPPPLHFGNGTRLTVT.

This chain joins TRBV7-2 and TRBJ1-3, with 7 nucleotides matching TRBD1. Trimming removed 3 bases from V and 0 bases from J; junction bases left unmatched: 2. The CDR3 length is 15 residues. Germline V CDR1 and CDR2: SGHTA, FQGNSA. This chain's CDR3 is CASSFRQGSGNTIYF. The CDR3 nucleotides are TGTGCCAGCAGCTTCCGACAGGGCTCTGGAAACACCATATATTTT.

This clonotype was seen ten or more times. V is TRBV29-1 and J is TRBJ1-3; no reliable D call. The CDR3 runs to 14 residues. The germline V gene has CDR1 SQVTM and CDR2 ANQGSEA. Trimming stripped 5 bases from V and 0 bases from J, with 11 bases between. CDR3 sequence reads: CSVRRRNSGNTIYF. The DNA for the CDR3 is TGCAGCGTTCGACGCAGGAACTCTGGAAACACCATATATTTT.

This rearrangement joins TRBV7-8 to TRBJ2-7; D might be TRBD1 or TRBD2, each matching 5 bases. V lost 4 bases, J lost 7 bases, and 20 bases lay in between. Germline V gives CDR1 SGHVS, CDR2 FQNEAQ. CDR3 length: 15 residues. The DNA for the CDR3 is TGTGCCAGCAGCTCCGGGGCAGGTTCCCCAGGGGAGCAGTACTTC. As protein: CASSSGAGSPGEQYF.

This clonotype appeared many times. V gene TRBV27 combines with J gene TRBJ1-2; D remains unclear. The CDR3 sequence is 17 residues long. Trimming removed 4 bases at V and 7 bases at J, with 25 bases between. From germline, CDR1 is MNHEY and CDR2 SMNVEV (reference sequence). CDR3 amino acids: CASSSPSSPGRMGGYTF. For the CDR3, the DNA is TGTGCCAGCAGTTCACCATCCTCCCCTGGACGGATGGGTGGCTACACCTTC.

In its sample, this clonotype was seen many times. The rearrangement uses TRBV24-1 and TRBJ2-5; no reliable D call. This CDR3 has 14 amino acids. Trimming left V 9 bases short and J 1 base short, with 14 bases between. The germline gives CDR1 KGHDR, CDR2 SFDVKD. This CDR3 is CATGAGASQETQYF. The CDR3 coding sequence is TGTGCCACCGGCGCAGGCGCCTCCCAAGAGACCCAGTACTTC.

There are many counts of this clonotype. The rearrangement joins TRBV11-2 to TRBJ2-7; 9 nucleotides line up with TRBD1. V trimming: 3 bases; J trimming: 0 bases; junction bases outside the gene matches: 3. CDR3 length equals 15 residues. The germline V gene has CDR1 SGHAT and CDR2 FQNNGV. The CDR3 here is CASSLGTGTSYEQYF. CDR3 nucleotide sequence: TGTGCCAGCAGCTTGGGGACAGGGACCTCCTACGAGCAGTACTTC.

This clonotype was observed at least ten times. A read error may produce the germline difference seen at one junction end. The chain combines TRBV6-1 with TRBJ1-2; D might be TRBD1 (6 bases). Germline-derived CDR1 and CDR2 are MNHNS and SASEGT. The CDR3 covers 17 residues. The CDR3 loop is CASREGQTLISNYGYTF. In DNA form, the CDR3 reads TGTGCCAGCAGGGAAGGACAGACCCTAATTTCTAACTATGGCTACACCTTC.

This clonotype has just a few counts. The chain recombines TRBV20-1 with TRBJ1-5; D is perhaps TRBD1 (5 bases). The ends were cut back, 6 bases at V and 7 bases at J, with 13 bases in the middle. CDR3 length: 12 residues. Germline-derived CDR1 and CDR2 are DFQATT and SNEGSKA (reference sequence). CDR3 DNA sequence: TGCAGTGCAAGGGCTACAGGACAGCCCCAGCATTTT. Translation gives CSARATGQPQHF.

Worth noting for this clonotype: Relative to the germline gene, one junction end is altered; a read error may explain this. This chain joins TRBV27 and TRBJ2-2; 11 bases fit TRBD1. In germline, CDR1 is MNHEY, CDR2 SMNVEV (reference sequence). The CDR3 runs to 16 residues. The CDR3 DNA reads as TGTGCCAGCAGAGGACAGGGGGCTTTGAACACCAGGGAGCTGTTTTTT. It translates to CASRGQGALNTRELFF.

This clonotype was counted only a few times. The V and J genes are TRBV9 and TRBJ2-2; the D call may be TRBD1 or TRBD2 (7 bases each). The CDR3 consists of 16 residues. Deletions cut 3 bases from V and 4 bases from J, with 16 bases between. From germline, CDR1 is SGDLS and CDR2 YYNGEE. The chain's CDR3 is CASSDETGRVTGELFF. The CDR3 DNA follows: TGTGCCAGCAGCGATGAGACAGGGAGGGTCACCGGGGAGCTGTTTTTT.

Concerning this clonotype itself: With a much larger clone just one base away, this may be a read error. V gene TRBV13 combines with J gene TRBJ2-5, with a tentative D call TRBD2 (6 bases). This CDR3 contains 14 residues. Germline loops: CDR1 PRHDT, CDR2 FYEKMQ (reference sequence). CDR3 residues: CASSTSGVAETKYF. CDR3 nucleotides: TGTGCCAGCAGCACGTCGGGGGTAGCAGAGACCAAGTACTTC.

There are many counts of this clonotype. This chain uses TRBV27 with TRBJ1-2; 10 nucleotides agree with TRBD1. The V gene's germline CDR1 is MNHEY and CDR2 SMNVEV (reference sequence). The CDR3 has 15 amino acids. The V segment lost 5 bases and the J segment 6 bases; nucleotides outside the gene matches: 9. Written as DNA, the CDR3 is TGTGCCAGCAGTACACGGGACAGGGGACTGGATGGCTACACCTTC. This encodes CASSTRDRGLDGYTF.

This clonotype was recorded a few times. This may be a read error, as it is one base from a much larger clone. The V call is TRBV20-1, the J call TRBJ1-2; D unclear. This CDR3 region has 17 residues. The germline gives CDR1 DFQATT, CDR2 SNEGSKA (reference sequence). Trimming stripped 1 base from V and 7 bases from J, with 25 bases between. CDR3 coding DNA: TGCAGTGCTAGAGTTCGGTGCGGGCTCTTGACTATTGGTGGCTACACCTTC. Translated, it gives CSARVRCGLLTIGGYTF.

This clonotype was counted at least ten times. The chain joins TRBV2 to TRBJ2-7; D is possibly TRBD1 or TRBD2 (5 bases each). The CDR3 contains 12 residues. The V end lost 7 bases, the J end lost 3 bases, and 10 bases lay between the germline ends. Germline CDR1 and CDR2: SNHLY and FYNNEI. The chain's CDR3 is CASIRGVYEQYF. The CDR3 bases are TGTGCCAGCATCCGAGGGGTCTACGAGCAGTACTTC.

This clonotype was detected many times. J is TRBJ2-5 and V is TRBV10-2; 9 bases agree with TRBD1. CDR1 and CDR2 (germline): WSHSY, SAAADI. The V segment lost 6 bases and the J segment 3 bases; nucleotides outside the gene matches: 8. The CDR3 consists of 15 residues. The CDR3 region is CASSLIRTGEETQYF. In nucleotides, the CDR3 is TGCGCCAGCAGCCTCATAAGGACAGGGGAAGAGACCCAGTACTTC.

CDR3 residues: CASSLEGRPWQGEFYTF. CDR3 DNA: TGCGCCAGCAGCTTGGAGGGTCGCCCGTGGCAGGGGGAGTTCTACACCTTC. The chain has TRBV5-1 and TRBJ1-2; TRBD1 matches at 7 bases. Germline V gene sequence: CDR1 SGHRS, CDR2 YFSETQ. The ends lost 0 bases at V and 10 bases at J; junction bases unmatched: 18. The CDR3 has 17 amino acids.

This clonotype was picked up a small number of times. The chain links TRBV6-2 or TRBV6-3 to TRBJ2-6, with D possibly TRBD1 on 7 matching bases. CDR1 MNHEY and CDR2 SVGEGT come from the germline V gene. Trimming left V 5 bases short and J 3 bases short, with 20 bases between. This CDR3 contains 18 residues. The CDR3 DNA sequence: TGTGCCAGCAGTAATACCAGGGGGGCCGGAGGTGGGGCCAACGTCCTGACTTTC. It yields the protein CASSNTRGAGGGANVLTF.

The chain employs TRBV19 and TRBJ1-2; no clear D gene. The CDR3 contains 14 residues. Germline lookup yields CDR1 LNHDA and CDR2 SQIVND (reference sequence). Trimming took off 3 bases at V and 2 bases at J, with 10 bases between the two ends. CDR3 coding DNA: TGTGCCAGTAGTATCGGGCCACTAAACTATGGCTACACCTTC. This sequence encodes CASSIGPLNYGYTF.

This clonotype was counted at least ten times. The chain combines TRBV25-1 with TRBJ1-1; D gene unclear. Trimming cost V 6 bases and J 0 bases, with 8 bases left between them. CDR3 length equals 13 residues. Germline assignment: CDR1 MGHDK and CDR2 SYGVNS. CDR3 bases: TGTGCCAGCAGGAAGGCGGTGAACACTGAAGCTTTCTTT. Residues: CASRKAVNTEAFF.

This clonotype was detected only a few times. The rearrangement links TRBV9 to TRBJ1-1; D is uncertain. CDR1 is SGDLS, CDR2 YYNGEE, per germline. The CDR3 runs to 16 residues. Trimming took off 0 bases at V and 5 bases at J, with 17 bases between the two ends. The CDR3 sequence: CASSVGGGYPTTEAFF. CDR3 DNA sequence: TGTGCCAGCAGCGTAGGAGGTGGGTACCCTACGACTGAAGCTTTCTTT. Full variable domain (missing parts from reference TRBV9 and TRBJ1-1): DSGVTQTPKHLITATGQRVTLRCSPRSGDLSVYWYQQSLDQGLQFLIQYYNGEERAKGNILERFSAQQFPDLHSELNLSSLELGDSALYFCASSVGGGYPTTEAFFGQGTRLTVV.

This clonotype appeared a few times. Written as DNA, the CDR3 is TGTGCCAGCAGCTTACCCCCGCCAGGACCCAGACAATACGAGCAGTACTTC. Encoded protein: CASSLPPPGPRQYEQYF. The gene calls are TRBV11-2 and TRBJ2-7; D is unresolved. The V and J ends lost 2 bases and 4 bases respectively, with 21 bases between them. Germline V gives CDR1 SGHAT, CDR2 FQNNGV. The CDR3 covers 17 residues.

This clonotype was counted at least ten times. The J gene is TRBJ1-1, the V gene TRBV7-2; no reliable D call. Trimming left V 1 base short and J 3 bases short, with 9 bases between. This CDR3 has 14 amino acids. CDR1 SGHTA and CDR2 FQGNSA come from the germline V gene. CDR3: CASSLETDYTEAFF. DNA of the CDR3: TGTGCCAGCAGCTTAGAGACGGACTACACTGAAGCTTTCTTT.

There are a few counts of this clonotype. This chain joins TRBV20-1 and TRBJ2-2; D is possibly TRBD1 (5 bases). V was cut by 0 bases and J by 0 bases, with 14 bases left in between. Germline V gives CDR1 DFQATT, CDR2 SNEGSKA (reference sequence). The CDR3 runs to 17 residues. The CDR3 nucleotides are TGCAGTGCTAGAGACGAGACAGCCATAACGAACACCGGGGAGCTGTTTTTT. Its translation: CSARDETAITNTGELFF.

This clonotype occurred a few times. This sequence joins TRBV12-3 or TRBV12-4 and TRBJ1-1, with 7 bases identical to TRBD1. This CDR3 region has 19 residues. The junction had 18 bases not matched to a gene; V was cut back by 3 bases and J by 2 bases. The CDR3 region is CASSFHRQGGKFSNTEAFF. CDR3 DNA sequence: TGTGCCAGCAGTTTCCACCGGCAGGGGGGAAAGTTCAGCAACACTGAAGCTTTCTTT.